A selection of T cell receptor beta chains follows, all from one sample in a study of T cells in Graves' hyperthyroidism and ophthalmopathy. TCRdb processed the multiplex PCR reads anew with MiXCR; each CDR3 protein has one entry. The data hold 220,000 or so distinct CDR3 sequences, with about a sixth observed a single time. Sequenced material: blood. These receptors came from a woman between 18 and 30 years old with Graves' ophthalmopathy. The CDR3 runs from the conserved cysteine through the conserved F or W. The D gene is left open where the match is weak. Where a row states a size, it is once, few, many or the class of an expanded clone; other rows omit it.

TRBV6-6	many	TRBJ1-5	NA	CASSYSGMGNQPQHF	TGTGCCAGCAGTTACAGTGGTATGGGCAATCAGCCCCAGCATTTT
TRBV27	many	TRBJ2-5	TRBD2	CASSRTSGRGQETQYF	TGTGCCAGCAGCCGAACTAGCGGGAGGGGCCAAGAGACCCAGTACTTC
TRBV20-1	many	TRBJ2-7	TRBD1	CSASGTGNYEQYF	TGCAGTGCTAGTGGGACAGGGAACTACGAGCAGTACTTC
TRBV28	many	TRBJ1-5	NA	CASRGVGNQPQHF	TGTGCCAGCAGGGGGGTTGGCAATCAGCCCCAGCATTTT
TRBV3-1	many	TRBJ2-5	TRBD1	CASSQGFYRDRDETQYF	TGTGCCAGCAGCCAAGGGTTTTATCGGGACAGGGATGAGACCCAGTACTTC
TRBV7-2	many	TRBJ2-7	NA	CASSLTGGQNYEQYF	TGTGCCAGCAGCTTAACGGGGGGACAGAACTACGAGCAGTACTTC
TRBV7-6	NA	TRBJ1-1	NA	CASSSTLGNTEAFF	TGTGCCAGCAGTTCTACGCTGGGGAACACTGAAGCTTTCTTT
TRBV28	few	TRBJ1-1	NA	CASGSMGLRDTEAFF	TGTGCCAGCGGTTCGATGGGACTACGGGACACTGAAGCTTTCTTT
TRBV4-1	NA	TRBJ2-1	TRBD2	CASSPWTSALVYNEQFF	TGCGCCAGCAGCCCCTGGACTAGCGCCCTGGTCTACAATGAGCAGTTCTTC
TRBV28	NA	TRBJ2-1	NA	CASSSLKRVQDEQFF	TGTGCCAGCAGTTCCCTTAAACGTGTACAAGATGAGCAGTTCTTC
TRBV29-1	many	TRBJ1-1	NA	CSVVAIHGAFF	TGCAGCGTTGTCGCGATTCACGGAGCTTTCTTT
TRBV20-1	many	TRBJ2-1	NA	CSASSVAGGDNEQFF	TGCAGTGCTAGCTCTGTCGCCGGGGGTGACAATGAGCAGTTCTTC
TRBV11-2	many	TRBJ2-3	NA	CASSFPTSPWADTQYF	TGTGCCAGCAGCTTTCCAACTAGCCCCTGGGCAGATACGCAGTATTTT
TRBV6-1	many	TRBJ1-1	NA	CASSVSLNTEAFF	TGTGCCAGTAGTGTCTCGTTGAACACTGAAGCTTTCTTT
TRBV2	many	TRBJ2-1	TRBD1	CASGTGEENEQFF	TGTGCCAGCGGGACAGGCGAGGAAAATGAGCAGTTCTTC
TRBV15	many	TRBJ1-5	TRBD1	CATSKKGTGVHNQPQHF	TGTGCCACCAGCAAGAAAGGTACAGGGGTTCACAATCAGCCCCAGCATTTT
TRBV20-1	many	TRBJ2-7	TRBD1	CSARDGTGSYEQYF	TGCAGTGCTAGAGATGGGACAGGGTCCTACGAGCAGTACTTC
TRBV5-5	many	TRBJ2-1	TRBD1	CASSPAGQGGYNEQFF	TGTGCCAGCAGCCCAGCGGGACAGGGTGGCTACAATGAGCAGTTCTTC
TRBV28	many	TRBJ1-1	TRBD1	CASSSGQGGQNTEAFF	TGTGCCAGCAGTTCGGGACAGGGGGGTCAGAACACTGAAGCTTTCTTT
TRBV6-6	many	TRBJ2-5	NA	CASSYSKETQYF	TGTGCCAGCAGTTACTCTAAAGAGACCCAGTACTTC
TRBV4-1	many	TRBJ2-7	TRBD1	CASSQEGTEGYEQYF	TGCGCCAGCAGCCAAGAAGGGACAGAGGGCTACGAGCAGTACTTC
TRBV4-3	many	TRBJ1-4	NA	CASSRNPGTANEKLFF	TGCGCCAGCAGCCGAAACCCCGGGACCGCTAATGAAAAACTGTTTTTT
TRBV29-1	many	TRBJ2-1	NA	CSVEDKGRQQFF	TGCAGCGTTGAAGATAAGGGCCGGCAGCAGTTCTTC
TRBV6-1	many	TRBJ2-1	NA	CASTPGHLSSYNEQFF	TGTGCCAGCACCCCAGGACACTTAAGCTCCTACAATGAGCAGTTCTTC
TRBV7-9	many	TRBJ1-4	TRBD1	CASSRDRRNEKLFF	TGTGCCAGCAGCCGGGACAGGCGTAATGAAAAACTGTTTTTT
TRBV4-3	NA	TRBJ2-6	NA	CASSQSWGSGANVLTF	TGCGCCAGCAGCCAATCCTGGGGCTCTGGGGCCAACGTCCTGACTTTC
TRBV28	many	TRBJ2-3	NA	CASRQGHLDTQYF	TGTGCCAGCAGACAGGGTCATTTAGATACGCAGTATTTT
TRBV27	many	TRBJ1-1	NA	CASSLSSLSRGDTEAFF	TGTGCCAGCAGTTTATCGTCCTTGTCTCGGGGGGACACTGAAGCTTTCTTT